This entry describes one T cell receptor (beta chain). The data belong to a study of blood T cell repertoires in COVID-19. Study in general: Some COVID-19 samples were acute and others convalescent; all came from the United States, Italy and Spain. Nucleic acid was either cDNA or gDNA, and it came from T cells, B-cell-depleted T cells, or PBMCs.

The CDR3 is 11 amino acids. Trimming left V 11 bases short and J 1 base short, with 8 bases between. Germline lookup yields CDR1 MNHEY and CDR2 SVGAGI. Participants came from fewer than 25 US areas, aged roughly 18 to 89 years. The recovered donors of Cohort 3 showed two negative PCRs, clearance, or symptom resolution. Clones were sequenced by immunoSEQ multiplex PCR, and TCRdb holds only the in-frame ones, with some missing. The table shows more than 250,000 clones, with roughly 88% occurring only once. The V call is TRBV6-5, the J call TRBJ1-1; tentatively, D is TRBD1 (5 bases). This clonotype originated in a man aged 30 to 39 who had recovered from COVID-19. The source material was PBMCs or T cells enriched from blood (not recorded which). The CDR3 sequence is CAVTGNTEAFF. CDR3 coding DNA: TGTGCCGTAACAGGGAACACTGAAGCTTTCTTT.